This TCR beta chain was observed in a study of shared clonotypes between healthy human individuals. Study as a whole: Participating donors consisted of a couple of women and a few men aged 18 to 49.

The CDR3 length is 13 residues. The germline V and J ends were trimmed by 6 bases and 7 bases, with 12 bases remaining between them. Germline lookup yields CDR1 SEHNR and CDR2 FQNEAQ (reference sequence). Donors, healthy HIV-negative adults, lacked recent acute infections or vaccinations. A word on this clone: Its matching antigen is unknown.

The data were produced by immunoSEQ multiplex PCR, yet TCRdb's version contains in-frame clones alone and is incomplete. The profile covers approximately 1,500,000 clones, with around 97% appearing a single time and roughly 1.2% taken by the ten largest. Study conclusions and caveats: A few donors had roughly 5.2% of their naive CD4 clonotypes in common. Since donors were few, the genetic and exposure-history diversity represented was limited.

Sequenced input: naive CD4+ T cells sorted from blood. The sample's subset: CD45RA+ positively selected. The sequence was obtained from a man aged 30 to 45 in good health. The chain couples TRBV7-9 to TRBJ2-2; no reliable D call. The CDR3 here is CASSAAGIGELFF. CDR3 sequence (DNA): TGTGCCAGCAGTGCCGCCGGTATCGGGGAGCTGTTTTTT.